The rows below give T cell receptor beta chains drawn from one sample of a study of blood T cells in healthy people across ages. TCRdb itself ran the 5' RACE reads through MiXCR, one entry per CDR3 protein. Of roughly 1.5 million distinct CDR3 sequences listed, roughly 43% are singletons. Sequenced material: blood. These receptors were collected from a woman younger than 35 in good health. CDR3s include the opening cysteine and the closing phenylalanine or tryptophan. The order of the fields is V gene, J gene, D gene, clone size, CDR3 protein, CDR3 DNA. The D gene is left open where the match is weak. Expanded clones get a size class; other rows say once, few or many, or leave the size out.

TRBV7-2,TRBJ2-5,NA,NA,CASSLAGTRSYDEQYF,TGTGCCAGCAGCTTGGCCGGGACACGCTCTTACGATGAGCAGTACTTC
TRBV20-1,TRBJ1-1,NA,NA,CSARPGVGGGTEAFF,TGCAGTGCTAGACCGGGCGTCGGGGGAGGCACTGAAGCTTTCTTT
TRBV7-3,TRBJ2-1,TRBD1,few,CASSPTGDEQFF,TGTGCCAGCAGCCCCACAGGGGACGAGCAGTTCTTC
TRBV4-2,TRBJ2-1,NA,NA,CASSQDPTAVSYNEQFF,TGTGCCAGCAGCCAAGATCCAACAGCGGTCTCCTACAATGAGCAGTTCTTC
TRBV20-1,TRBJ1-4,NA,NA,CSARSIRANEKLFF,TGCAGTGCTAGATCAATAAGGGCTAATGAAAAACTGTTTTTT
TRBV4-3,TRBJ2-7,NA,few,CASSQDRPASYEQYF,TGCGCCAGCAGCCAAGATCGGCCTGCTTCCTACGAGCAGTACTTC
TRBV5-1,TRBJ2-1,TRBD2,NA,CASSFMPGLGVWAEQFF,TGCGCCAGCAGCTTTATGCCCGGACTAGGTGTGTGGGCTGAGCAGTTCTTC
TRBV3-1,TRBJ2-7,NA,few,CASSPKGGGFGRVHEQYF,TGTGCCAGCAGCCCCAAAGGGGGGGGTTTTGGCAGGGTACACGAGCAGTACTTC
TRBV6-5,TRBJ1-2,NA,NA,CASSYSKLGELGYTF,TGTGCCAGCAGTTACTCGAAGTTGGGGGAGTTGGGCTACACCTTC
TRBV6-5,TRBJ2-7,TRBD1,NA,CASSYSVGTGGYEQYF,TGTGCCAGCAGTTACTCGGTGGGGACAGGGGGATACGAGCAGTACTTC
TRBV28,TRBJ2-1,TRBD2,few,CASSLTSARRYNEQFF,TGTGCCAGCAGTCTGACTAGCGCGCGGAGGTACAATGAGCAGTTCTTC
TRBV7-9,TRBJ1-6,TRBD1,few,CASSRDSQNSPLHF,TGTGCCAGCAGCCGGGACAGCCAAAATTCACCCCTCCACTTT
TRBV3-1,TRBJ1-2,NA,once,CASSQDWTALRGYTF,TGTGCCAGCAGCCAAGACTGGACGGCGTTGCGTGGCTACACCTTC
TRBV6-1,TRBJ1-1,NA,NA,CASSEYAGHGTEAFF,TGTGCCAGCAGTGAATATGCAGGGCACGGGACTGAAGCTTTCTTT
TRBV10-3,TRBJ1-1,NA,NA,CAISNQGNTEAFF,TGTGCCATCAGTAATCAGGGAAACACTGAAGCTTTCTTT
TRBV6-5,TRBJ1-2,NA,few,CASSYSWDIQGYGYTF,TGTGCCAGCAGTTACTCGTGGGACATACAGGGCTATGGCTACACCTTC
TRBV12-3/TRBV12-4,TRBJ1-2,NA,NA,CASSLEAFNYGYTF,TGTGCCAGCAGTTTAGAGGCATTTAACTATGGCTACACCTTC
TRBV6-5,TRBJ2-3,NA,NA,CASSYGELSGDTQYF,TGTGCCAGCAGTTACGGGGAACTATCAGGAGATACGCAGTATTTT
TRBV27,TRBJ2-3,NA,few,CASSLFSSLTDTQYF,TGTGCCAGCAGTTTATTTAGTTCCCTCACAGATACGCAGTATTTT
TRBV30,TRBJ2-1,NA,NA,CACSTLVEQFF,TGTGCCTGCAGCACACTGGTTGAGCAGTTCTTC
TRBV7-2,TRBJ2-4,TRBD2,NA,CAGRLAGGPKNIQYF,TGTGCCGGTCGACTAGCGGGAGGTCCCAAAAACATTCAGTACTTC
TRBV6-2/TRBV6-3,TRBJ1-5,NA,few,CASREQRDNQPQHF,TGTGCCAGCAGGGAACAGAGAGACAATCAGCCCCAGCATTTT
TRBV6-5,TRBJ1-2,NA,few,CATKIVLGQYGYTF,TGTGCCACCAAAATCGTTCTGGGGCAATATGGCTACACCTTC
TRBV7-2,TRBJ1-2,NA,NA,CASSLDIPYGYTF,TGTGCCAGCAGCTTGGACATTCCCTATGGCTACACCTTC
TRBV7-9,TRBJ2-7,NA,NA,CASWDFSYNEQYF,TGTGCCAGCTGGGACTTTTCCTACAATGAGCAGTACTTC
TRBV9,TRBJ2-1,NA,few,CASSVEVGKQFF,TGTGCCAGCAGCGTAGAGGTGGGTAAGCAGTTCTTC
TRBV29-1,TRBJ2-1,NA,few,CSVAHTLSYNEQFF,TGCAGCGTTGCTCACACCCTTTCCTACAATGAGCAGTTCTTC